Each of the 7 T cell receptor beta chains below was sequenced from the same sample in a study of cytomegalovirus exposure and HLA in healthy donors. Amplification used 60 Vbeta primers and 13 Jbeta primers. Profiled with immunoSEQ multiplex PCR; TCRdb holds only in-frame clones, not every one. The repertoire has about 200,000 clones, roughly 70% of them found once; the top ten carry about 1.7%. Source material: PBMCs. The receptor source for this set is a woman younger than 45 in good health and CMV-seronegative.

The chain carries TRBV9 and TRBJ2-2, with D possibly matching TRBD1 (6 bases). From germline, CDR1 is SGDLS and CDR2 YYNGEE. V was pared by 6 bases and J by 0 bases, with 12 bases between. This CDR3 has 15 residues. CDR3 sequence (DNA): TGTGCCAGCACCGTTGGGACATCGAACACCGGGGAGCTGTTTTTT. Translation gives CASTVGTSNTGELFF.

A few counts support this clone. The V and J genes are TRBV9 and TRBJ2-2; tentative D call: TRBD1 (6 bases). The CDR3 runs to 16 residues. The V gene's germline CDR1 is SGDLS and CDR2 YYNGEE. V lost 7 bases and J 1 base, leaving 17 bases between the germline ends. The CDR3 nucleotides read TGTGCCAGCTCGCCAACCGGGACATTGAACACCGGGGAGCTGTTTTTT. It is translated as CASSPTGTLNTGELFF.

This rearrangement joins TRBV18 to TRBJ1-2, with D maybe TRBD1 (6 bases). CDR3 length: 14 amino acids. The V gene lost 2 bases and the J gene lost 3 bases, with 10 bases spanning the gap. The germline V gene encodes CDR1 KGHSH and CDR2 LQKENI. CDR3 in amino acids: CASSPGSGDYGYTF. CDR3 sequence (DNA): TGTGCCAGCTCACCAGGTTCAGGGGACTATGGCTACACCTTC.

The chain links TRBV2 to TRBJ2-4; weak D call: TRBD1 (6 bases). This CDR3 is built from 12 residues. Germline CDR1 is SNHLY and CDR2 is FYNNEI. Deletions cut 7 bases from V and 6 bases from J, with 10 bases between. The CDR3: CASTSRGNIQYF. The CDR3 coding sequence is TGTGCCAGCACCTCCAGGGGAAACATTCAGTACTTC. Full variable domain (missing parts from reference TRBV2 and TRBJ2-4): EPEVTQTPSHQVTQMGQEVILRCVPISNHLYFYWYRQILGQKVEFLVSFYNNEISEKSEIFDDQFSVERPDGSNFTLKIRSTKLEDSAMYFCASTSRGNIQYFGAGTRLSVL.

V is TRBV19 and J is TRBJ1-4; TRBD1 matches at 7 bases. The length of the CDR3 is 15 residues. The germline gives CDR1 LNHDA, CDR2 SQIVND (reference sequence). With V trimmed by 4 bases and J by 2 bases, 4 bases remained unmatched. The DNA of the CDR3 is TGTGCCAGTAGTACGAACAGGGGTACTAATGAAAAACTGTTTTTT. Translation: CASSTNRGTNEKLFF. The full variable domain, with the rest looked up from reference TRBV19 and TRBJ1-4, is DGGITQSPKYLFRKEGQNVTLSCEQNLNHDAMYWYRQDPGQGLRLIYYSQIVNDFQKGDIAEGYSVSREKKESFPLTVTSAQKNPTAFYLCASSTNRGTNEKLFFGSGTQLSVL.

This clone was seen only a few times. This chain uses TRBV6-1 with TRBJ2-1, with a weak D call TRBD2 (5 bases). Trimming removed 4 bases at V and 0 bases at J, with 10 bases between. The germline V gene encodes CDR1 MNHNS and CDR2 SASEGT. The CDR3 is made up of 15 amino acids. The CDR3, as DNA: TGTGCCAGCAGTGCCCGGGATGACTCCTACAATGAGCAGTTCTTC. Residues: CASSARDDSYNEQFF.

This chain joins TRBV18 and TRBJ2-5; D remains ambiguous. With 8 bases removed from V and 5 bases from J, the gap between germline ends came to 15 bases. Germline V gene sequence: CDR1 KGHSH, CDR2 LQKENI. The CDR3 totals 13 residues. The CDR3 DNA follows: TGTGCCAGCACATATAGCCCCCCCGAGACCCAGTACTTC. Translation gives CASTYSPPETQYF. The whole variable domain, filled in from reference TRBV18 and TRBJ2-5, reads NAGVMQNPRHLVRRRGQEARLRCSPMKGHSHVYWYRQLPEEGLKFMVYLQKENIIDESGMPKERFSAEFPKEGPSILRIQQVVRGDSAAYFCASTYSPPETQYFGPGTRLLVL.